These T cell receptor beta chains were read from a single sample in a study of OX40 agonist ivuxolimab in advanced cancers. Only in-frame clones appear in the TCRdb table, and some are missing; sequencing was by immunoSEQ multiplex PCR. The repertoire holds 70,000 to 90,000 clones, with approximately 84% as singletons. Sequenced here: CD4+ or CD8+ T cells sorted from blood, sampled in a trial of the OX40 agonist ivuxolimab. The receptor set was obtained from an adult with an advanced solid tumor such as melanoma, head and neck, liver or kidney cancer. Both conserved end residues are part of each CDR3. A D gene is named only where the DNA matches it firmly. Part of the rows lack a size; the others show once, few, many or a class for expanded clones.

TGTGCCAGCTGCCCGGGACTAGCCACAGATACGCAGTATTTT,CASCPGLATDTQYF,.,TRBV6-1,TRBD2,TRBJ2-3
TGTGCCACCAGCAGAGGGCCTTTAACAAGAAAACTGTTTTTT,CATSRGPLTRKLFF,.,TRBV15,.,TRBJ1-4
TGCGCCAGCAGCTTGGTAGAGGGGGAAGGGACTGAAGCTTTCTTT,CASSLVEGEGTEAFF,.,TRBV5-1,.,TRBJ1-1
TGCGCCAGCAGCTTGATCCATTTGGGACAGGGGGACTATGGCTACACCTTC,CASSLIHLGQGDYGYTF,few,TRBV5-1,TRBD1,TRBJ1-2
TGTGCCAGCAGCCGAACAGGGGCCACCGGGGAGCTGTTTTTT,CASSRTGATGELFF,.,TRBV7-2,TRBD1,TRBJ2-2
TGTGCCAGTAGACAGGTGAACTATGGCTACACCTTC,CASRQVNYGYTF,.,TRBV19,.,TRBJ1-2
TGTGCCAGCAGCTTAGCGGGGCCACAGGGCGAGCAGTACTTC,CASSLAGPQGEQYF,.,TRBV7-9,.,TRBJ2-7
TGTGCCAGCAGCTTGTCGGGGGGCTCGAATACGCAGTATTTT,CASSLSGGSNTQYF,.,TRBV7-3,.,TRBJ2-3
TGTGCCAGCAGCCAGACCCCCGGGACTAGCGGGAGGAATGAGCAGTTCTTC,CASSQTPGTSGRNEQFF,.,TRBV4-2,TRBD2,TRBJ2-1
TGTGCCAGCAGTGAAATGAGGGACTACAATGAGCAGTTCTTC,CASSEMRDYNEQFF,.,TRBV2,.,TRBJ2-1
TGTGCCAGCAGTGAAGGGACCGAGGCCTACGAGCAGTACTTC,CASSEGTEAYEQYF,.,TRBV2,.,TRBJ2-7
TGTGCCAGTTCTGCTCGGGCGGGTAGCTCCTATAATTCACCCCTCCACTTT,CASSARAGSSYNSPLHF,.,TRBV19,.,TRBJ1-6
TGTGCCAGCAGCCGACTAGCGGACTCCTACGAGCAGTACTTC,CASSRLADSYEQYF,.,TRBV6-6,TRBD2,TRBJ2-7
TGCGCCAGCAGCTTGGCGGCGATAGCTAACTATGGCTACACCTTC,CASSLAAIANYGYTF,few,TRBV5-1,.,TRBJ1-2
TGCGCCAGCAGCCCAACAGGTAGCTCCTACGAGCAGTACTTC,CASSPTGSSYEQYF,.,TRBV5-1,.,TRBJ2-7
TGTGCCAGTAGGGGACAGGGCGCATCTTACTATGGCTACACCTTC,CASRGQGASYYGYTF,few,TRBV19,TRBD1,TRBJ1-2
TGTGCCTGGAGTGCGGGACAGGGGGCCTACGAGCAGTACTTC,CAWSAGQGAYEQYF,.,TRBV30,TRBD1,TRBJ2-7
TGCGCCAGCAGCCAAGCCGACAGGGGCGGCGATGGCTACACCTTC,CASSQADRGGDGYTF,.,TRBV4-1,TRBD1,TRBJ1-2
TGTGCCAGCAGCTTAGTAGGTCCCGATATGAACACTGAAGCTTTCTTT,CASSLVGPDMNTEAFF,medium-sized,TRBV7-8,.,TRBJ1-1
TGTGCCAGCAGTTTATATTGGGGGGGGAACTATGGCTACACCTTC,CASSLYWGGNYGYTF,.,TRBV27,.,TRBJ1-2
TGTGCCAGCAGTTGGACTAGCGGGAGTTTGTACGAGCAGTACTTC,CASSWTSGSLYEQYF,.,TRBV6-5,TRBD2,TRBJ2-7
TGCGCCAGCAGCCAAGATGTGTTCCACGAGCAGTACTTC,CASSQDVFHEQYF,.,TRBV4-1,.,TRBJ2-7
TGTGCCAGCAGTTCCCTCCGGGGGGACAGGAGTAGGGGCTACACCTTC,CASSSLRGDRSRGYTF,.,TRBV27,TRBD1,TRBJ1-2
TGCGCCAGCAGCCAACGCCAGGGGACTAGCGGCACCTACGAGCAGTACTTC,CASSQRQGTSGTYEQYF,.,TRBV4-1,TRBD2,TRBJ2-7
TGTGCCAGCAGCTTAGCCGGGGGGCCGGCAGATACGCAGTATTTT,CASSLAGGPADTQYF,.,TRBV7-2,.,TRBJ2-3
TGTGCCAGCAGTGCCACAGGGGATAGCAATCAGCCCCAGCATTTT,CASSATGDSNQPQHF,.,TRBV6-4,TRBD1,TRBJ1-5
TGCGCCAGCAGCGGAAGGACAGGGTTCAACTCCTACGAGCAGTACTTC,CASSGRTGFNSYEQYF,.,TRBV4-1,TRBD1,TRBJ2-7
TGCGCCAGCAGCTTGGCCGGACAGGGGGCCACAGATACGCAGTATTTT,CASSLAGQGATDTQYF,.,TRBV5-1,TRBD1,TRBJ2-3
TGTGCCAGCAGCCCGAGGACTTCCCTCCTATCCTACGAGCAGTACTTC,CASSPRTSLLSYEQYF,once,TRBV7-3,.,TRBJ2-7
TGTGCCAGCAGCACGGGGACGCTCCGGGATTACGAGCAGTACTTC,CASSTGTLRDYEQYF,.,TRBV5-4,.,TRBJ2-7
TGTGCCAGCAGTGCGATCCCAAACGGTTACATGAACACTGAAGCTTTCTTT,CASSAIPNGYMNTEAFF,.,TRBV6-1,.,TRBJ1-1
TGTGCCAGCAGCGTTGGTTATGGAACTGAAGCTTTCTTT,CASSVGYGTEAFF,.,TRBV9,.,TRBJ1-1
TGTGCCATCAGTGAGTCAGTAATGGGCACTGAAGCTTTCTTT,CAISESVMGTEAFF,.,TRBV10-3,.,TRBJ1-1
TGTGCCAGCAGCTCGATAAGGGCCCGGACGGGAGAGTTAGATGAGCAGTTCTTC,CASSSIRARTGELDEQFF,.,TRBV7-9,.,TRBJ2-1
TGTGCCAGCATGCGGGAGGTAACCTACAATGAGCAGTTCTTC,CASMREVTYNEQFF,.,TRBV2,TRBD2,TRBJ2-1
TGCGCCAGCAGCCTACCTCGGGGCTACGAGCAGTACTTC,CASSLPRGYEQYF,.,TRBV5-1,.,TRBJ2-7
TGTGCCAGCAGTCCTGATAGGTGGAACTATGGCTACACCTTC,CASSPDRWNYGYTF,.,TRBV6-5,.,TRBJ1-2
TGTGCCAGCAGCCAAGATCGAGGACAGGGAGGTAGCACCGGGGAGCTGTTTTTT,CASSQDRGQGGSTGELFF,.,TRBV14,TRBD1,TRBJ2-2
TGCGCCAGCAGCTTGGCTCTAGCGGGACGGTCAGATACGCAGTATTTT,CASSLALAGRSDTQYF,.,TRBV5-1,TRBD2,TRBJ2-3
TGTGCCAGCAGCCAAGAAGAGGCCTCCTACACAGATACGCAGTATTTT,CASSQEEASYTDTQYF,.,TRBV4-2,.,TRBJ2-3
TGTGCCAGCAATCGCCCTGGGACGGACAACTATGGCTACACCTTC,CASNRPGTDNYGYTF,.,TRBV6-6,.,TRBJ1-2
TGCGCCAGCGCGACATCTGGGGCCAACGTCCTGACTTTC,CASATSGANVLTF,.,TRBV5-1,.,TRBJ2-6
TGTGCCAGCAGCGTAACCGGTACCAGTGAAGAGACCCAGTACTTC,CASSVTGTSEETQYF,.,TRBV9,.,TRBJ2-5
TGTGCCAGCAGTCCACCGGGACAGGGCTACGAGCAGTACTTC,CASSPPGQGYEQYF,.,TRBV6-5,TRBD1,TRBJ2-7
TGTGCCAGCAGGGCAGCCTATGGCTACACCTTC,CASRAAYGYTF,.,TRBV6-5,.,TRBJ1-2